This T cell receptor beta chain was captured by sequencing in a study of blood T cell repertoires in COVID-19. In the authors' workflow: Cell counts per sample came from amplifying reference gene primers. Generated by immunoSEQ multiplex PCR, the TCRdb table keeps only in-frame clones and is missing some. The V and J calls and the clone size are those of that table, but D and trimming were determined from the DNA. The data contain 70,000 to 95,000 clones, 80% to 90% of them singletons. V lost 4 bases to trimming and J lost 0 bases, with 7 bases between them. The V gene's germline CDR1 is LNHDA and CDR2 SQIVND (reference sequence). The CDR3 has 13 residues. In this sample, this clone is medium-sized.

V and J are TRBV19 and TRBJ2-7; no reliable D call. This clonotype was sampled from a man in his 70s with active or convalescent COVID-19. The source material was peripheral blood. CDR3 in amino acids: CASSSPSSYEQYF. The CDR3 nucleotides read TGTGCCAGTAGTAGCCCGAGCTCCTACGAGCAGTACTTC. Filled out from reference TRBV19 and TRBJ2-7, the complete variable domain reads DGGITQSPKYLFRKEGQNVTLSCEQNLNHDAMYWYRQDPGQGLRLIYYSQIVNDFQKGDIAEGYSVSREKKESFPLTVTSAQKNPTAFYLCASSSPSSYEQYFGPGTRLTVT.